Included here is one T cell receptor beta chain sequence, with context. The data originate from a study of control samples from healthy donors and cancer patients. CDR1 and CDR2 from the germline V gene are MNHEY and SVGAGI. There are 13 residues in the CDR3. Trimming removed 7 bases from V and 2 bases from J, with 11 bases in between. Measured with immunoSEQ multiplex PCR; TCRdb has only the in-frame clones, and not every one. The sample lists about 140,000 clones; about 91% were seen once. Sequenced material: blood. The source of this sequence is a man between 18 and 35 years old in good health. The chain has TRBV6-5 and TRBJ1-2; a possible D gene is TRBD1 (5 bases). Here the CDR3 reads CASTGRVNYGYTF. The CDR3 DNA follows: TGTGCCAGCACGGGACGTGTAAACTATGGCTACACCTTC.